Sequencing of this T cell receptor beta chain was carried out in a study of blood T cell repertoires in COVID-19. In the study overall: Sites in the United States, Italy and Spain provided acute and convalescent COVID-19 samples.

The table came from immunoSEQ multiplex PCR; TCRdb's copy has only in-frame clones and leaves some out. The sample has fewer than 500,000 clones, 87% seen once. CDR1 and CDR2 from the germline V gene are ENHRY and SYGVKD. V was clipped by 2 bases and J by 2 bases; unmatched bases: 2. There are 15 residues in the CDR3. Recovered status applied to Cohort 3 donors who had two consecutive negative PCRs. It also applied to those with clearance or with symptom resolution. The specimen sequenced was PBMCs or T cells enriched from blood (not recorded which). This sequence was found in a man aged 25-40 years who had recovered from COVID-19. V and J are TRBV10-3 and TRBJ1-5; 8 bases align to TRBD1. The CDR3 bases are TGTGCCATCAGTGAGCTGGGACAGGGCAATCAGCCCCAGCATTTT. Translation gives CAISELGQGNQPQHF.